This T cell receptor beta chain was recovered during a study of siplizumab effects on memory and regulatory T cells. Study-wide findings and caveats: The naive T cell population seemed more diverse than memory cells and seemed a major contributor to the alloresponse.

Produced via immunoSEQ multiplex PCR; TCRdb's table is partial and in-frame only. The table lists about 100,000 clones, about 93% of them singletons. The CDR3 extends over 19 amino acids. Per germline, CDR1 SNHLY and CDR2 FYNNEI. The junction had 18 bases not matched to a gene; V was cut back by 6 bases and J by 3 bases. About this clone: What it recognizes is unknown.

V is TRBV2 and J is TRBJ2-4, with 9 bases fitting TRBD2. This clonotype originated in a human donor in good health. Sequencing was done on a sample of Tregs sorted from blood. Here the CDR3 reads CASRALPYERGVGKNIQYF. DNA of the CDR3: TGTGCCAGCAGAGCCCTCCCTTACGAGCGGGGGGTGGGCAAAAACATTCAGTACTTC.